The present T cell receptor (beta chain) was sequenced within a study of radiation and T cells in renal cell carcinoma. Study-wide points: In blood, top tumor clones expanded by 2 weeks, shrinking by 4.

Stated time point: baseline pretreatment blood. The sample's treatment: 15 Gy SBRT to primary tumor, nephrectomy 4 weeks later. Sequencing used immunoSEQ multiplex PCR; TCRdb keeps in-frame clones, though not all of them. The data contain approximately 120,000 clones, approximately 80% of them singletons. This clone was picked up one time. Its specificity is unknown. V lost 11 bases, J lost 7 bases, and 18 bases stayed unmatched. CDR1 is SNHLY, CDR2 FYNNEI, per germline. This CDR3 spans 15 amino acids. The clonotype comes from a woman aged 60-70 years with renal cell carcinoma. The rearrangement joins TRBV2 to TRBJ1-2, with TRBD1 matching over 8 bases. Material: blood, obtained from a patient whose treatment included radiotherapy and nephrectomy. CDR3 amino acids: CARRPGGQGAGGYTF. DNA of the CDR3: TGTGCCCGCCGACCAGGAGGGCAGGGGGCTGGTGGCTACACCTTC.